This T cell receptor (beta chain) came from a study of shared clonotypes between healthy human individuals. Germline CDR1 MDHEN, CDR2 SYDVKM. The CDR3 has 16 amino acids. Between the trimmed V and J ends, which lost 3 bases and 4 bases, there was a span of 17 bases. The naive CD8 fraction comprised CD45RO-negative cells positively selected for CCR7 and excluded terminally differentiated effector memory CD45RA+ cells. TCRdb's table, derived via immunoSEQ multiplex PCR, lists solely in-frame clones and lacks some. Altogether 450,000 to 700,000 clones are present, less than 97% being singletons, with the ten largest covering 0.1% to 0.11%. This clone was detected only once.

This rearrangement joins TRBV28 to TRBJ2-3, with D unresolved. The specimen was naive CD8+ T cells sorted from blood. The TCR originated in a woman aged 25 to 39 in good health. In DNA, the CDR3 is TGTGCCAGCAGTTTTCGTCAGGAGCTGGGTGCAGATACGCAGTATTTT. It is translated as CASSFRQELGADTQYF. The whole variable domain, remainder taken from reference TRBV28 and TRBJ2-3, is DVKVTQSSRYLVKRTGEKVFLECVQDMDHENMFWYRQDPGLGLRLIYFSYDVKMKEKGDIPEGYSVSREKKERFSLILESASTNQTSMYLCASSFRQELGADTQYFGPGTRLTVL.